These 20 T cell receptor beta chains came from one sample sequenced in a study of CD8 T cells in Susac syndrome. An input of roughly 0.5 to 1 ug of RNA was subjected to reverse transcription using random hexamers. TCRdb reanalysed the immunoSEQ multiplex PCR reads using MiXCR and keeps one entry per CDR3 protein. The profile shows approximately 200,000 distinct CDR3 sequences, just under 95% of them singletons. The sequencing input was CD4+ T cells from PBMCs. All receptors derive from a human donor with multiple sclerosis.

V gene TRBV30 combines with J gene TRBJ2-2, with D perhaps matching TRBD2 (6 bases). The germline V gene has CDR1 GTSNPN and CDR2 SVGIG (reference sequence). This CDR3 region has 15 residues. Trimming shortened V by 1 base and J by 3 bases, and 12 bases separated the two germline ends. The CDR3: CAWSDTGLHTGELFF. The CDR3, as DNA: TGTGCCTGGAGTGATACGGGACTCCACACCGGGGAGCTGTTTTTT.

This clonotype was found once. The chain links TRBV2 to TRBJ2-1; 13 positions match TRBD2. The CDR3 extends over 15 amino acids. Trimming at V came to 6 bases and at J to 12 bases, leaving 11 bases not matched to a gene. Per the germline V gene, CDR1 is SNHLY and CDR2 is FYNNEI. The CDR3: CASSDRTSGGLRQFF. For the CDR3, the DNA is TGTGCCAGCAGCGATAGGACTAGCGGGGGCCTGAGGCAGTTCTTC.

This sequence joins TRBV6-6 and TRBJ2-4; 7 bases align to TRBD2. CDR3 length: 14 residues. The V segment lost 10 bases and the J segment 1 base; nucleotides outside the gene matches: 7. CDR1 and CDR2 from the germline V gene are MNHNY and SVGAGI (reference sequence). CDR3 bases: TGTGCCACTGCGGGGGTATCGGCCAAAAACATTCAGTACTTC. Translated: CATAGVSAKNIQYF.

The chain has TRBV18 and TRBJ2-7, with a tentative D call TRBD2 (5 bases). Germline CDR1 reads KGHSH; CDR2 reads LQKENI. This CDR3 contains 17 residues. Trimming cost V 6 bases and J 0 bases, with 21 bases left between them. The CDR3 nucleotides are TGTGCCAGCTCCACTACGCCCCTTACGGGAAGCTCCTACGAGCAGTACTTC. Translated: CASSTTPLTGSSYEQYF.

The CDR3: CASSIDGGTASSYEQYF. As DNA, the CDR3 is TGTGCCAGTAGTATAGATGGTGGGACAGCGAGCTCCTACGAGCAGTACTTC. This rearrangement joins TRBV19 to TRBJ2-7; 7 nucleotides match TRBD1. Germline V gene sequence: CDR1 LNHDA, CDR2 SQIVND (reference sequence). The CDR3 extends over 17 amino acids. V was clipped by 0 bases and J by 0 bases; unmatched bases: 8.

This chain connects TRBV12-5 to TRBJ2-7, with TRBD2 matching over 13 bases. This CDR3 is built from 16 residues. Germline V gene lookup returns CDR1 LGHNT and CDR2 FRNRAP. The ends lost 0 bases at V and 6 bases at J; junction bases unmatched: 5. This chain's CDR3 is CASGLVVGTSGVEQYV. The CDR3, as DNA: TGTGCTAGTGGTTTGGTAGTCGGGACTAGCGGGGTCGAGCAGTACGTC.

This clonotype was observed once. The chain recombines TRBV6-2 or TRBV6-3 with TRBJ1-2, with a possible D match to TRBD1 (5 bases). Per the germline V gene, CDR1 is MNHEY and CDR2 is SVGEGT. The CDR3 covers 13 residues. Trimming took off 8 bases at V and 8 bases at J, with 18 bases between the two ends. The CDR3 spells CASEHTGRPGYTF. CDR3 nucleotide sequence: TGTGCCAGCGAACATACAGGCCGTCCGGGCTACACCTTC.

The CDR3 is CASSSGRGPSRTQYF. As DNA, the CDR3 is TGTGCCAGCAGCAGTGGGCGGGGCCCAAGTAGGACGCAGTATTTT. The chain employs TRBV7-9 and TRBJ2-3; D perhaps matches TRBD2 (6 bases). The CDR3 totals 15 residues. CDR1 SEHNR and CDR2 FQNEAQ come from the germline V gene (reference sequence). Deletions cut 5 bases from V and 9 bases from J, with 21 bases between.

The J gene is TRBJ2-3, the V gene TRBV12-3 or TRBV12-4; TRBD1 might be the D (5 bases). The CDR3 extends over 12 amino acids. V was clipped by 5 bases and J by 6 bases, with 9 bases between them. The CDR3 region has the DNA TGTGCCAGCAGTGCCCGACAGGATACGCAGTATTTT. Amino acid sequence: CASSARQDTQYF.

This sequence joins TRBV3-1 and TRBJ1-1; TRBD1 agrees at 8 bases. Per germline, CDR1 LGHDT and CDR2 YNNKEL (reference sequence). V dropped 4 bases and J dropped 1; count of bases not matched to a gene: 2. CDR3 length: 14 amino acids. The CDR3 DNA reads TGTGCCAGCAGCCGTGGACAGGGGAACACTGAAGCTTTCTTT. It encodes CASSRGQGNTEAFF.

The J gene is TRBJ2-1, the V gene TRBV2; possible D gene TRBD2, 5 bases. The CDR3 spans 14 residues. Trimming took 6 bases from V and 1 from J, leaving 10 bases between them. Germline CDR1 reads SNHLY; CDR2 reads FYNNEI. The CDR3 loop reads CASSLEASYNEQFF. CDR3 sequence (DNA): TGTGCCAGCAGCCTGGAGGCGTCCTACAATGAGCAGTTCTTC.

The chain's CDR3 is CASSTGLAGESTDTQYF. The DNA for the CDR3 is TGTGCCAGCAGCACGGGACTAGCGGGGGAGAGCACAGATACGCAGTATTTT. The chain employs TRBV5-4 and TRBJ2-3; TRBD2 agrees at 14 bases. Per germline, CDR1 SGHNT and CDR2 YYREEE (reference sequence). This CDR3 region has 17 residues. J gave up 0 bases and V 4 bases, and 4 bases lay outside the gene matches.

The chain combines TRBV25-1 with TRBJ1-2; D gene ambiguous. Trimming left V 2 bases short and J 4 bases short, with 11 bases between. This CDR3 comprises 14 residues. The germline CDR1 and CDR2 sequences are MGHDK and SYGVNS. The CDR3 loop is CASSEHGRGYGYTF. Here the CDR3 DNA reads TGTGCCAGCAGTGAACACGGGCGAGGCTATGGCTACACCTTC.

The chain combines TRBV4-2 with TRBJ2-3; 10 nucleotides align to TRBD2. Germline V gives CDR1 LGHNA, CDR2 YNFKEQ. The CDR3 is 16 residues long. The V segment lost 3 bases and the J segment 1 base; nucleotides outside the gene matches: 4. CDR3 sequence reads: CASSQAGTSGTDTQYF. CDR3 nucleotides: TGTGCCAGCAGCCAGGCCGGGACTAGCGGCACAGATACGCAGTATTTT.

For this clonotype: One junction end disagrees with the germline gene, perhaps due to a read error. This rearrangement joins TRBV2 to TRBJ1-5, with D possibly TRBD1 on 6 matching bases. CDR3 size: 14 residues. Germline assignment: CDR1 SNHLY and CDR2 FYNNEI. CDR3: CASSGRGFNQPQHF. CDR3 in DNA: TGCGCCAGCAGTGGCAGGGGATTTAATCAGCCCCAGCATTTT.

J is TRBJ2-3 and V is TRBV9; D unresolved. Trimming cost V 3 bases and J 0 bases, with 8 bases left between them. CDR3 size: 14 residues. Germline values: CDR1 SGDLS, CDR2 YYNGEE. The CDR3 loop is CASSEGKSTDTQYF. The CDR3 nucleotides read TGTGCCAGCAGCGAGGGTAAGAGCACAGATACGCAGTATTTT.

The chain recombines TRBV3-1 with TRBJ1-1; D gene uncertain. There are 14 residues in the CDR3. Germline-derived CDR1 and CDR2 are LGHDT and YNNKEL (reference sequence). V gave up 1 base and J gave up 0 bases, with 6 bases separating them. The CDR3 sequence is CASSQGVLNTEAFF. The CDR3, as DNA: TGTGCCAGCAGCCAAGGGGTCCTGAACACTGAAGCTTTCTTT.

The V and J genes are TRBV11-2 and TRBJ2-7; no definite D call. CDR3 length: 13 residues. V was clipped by 2 bases and J by 3 bases, with 8 bases between them. Looked up from germline, CDR1 is SGHAT and CDR2 is FQNNGV. The DNA of the CDR3 is TGTGCCAGCAGCTTACTGGGTTACTACGAGCAGTACGTC. Its translation: CASSLLGYYEQYV.

This chain uses TRBV7-9 with TRBJ1-5; the D is unclear. Germline lookup yields CDR1 SEHNR and CDR2 FQNEAQ (reference sequence). The V gene lost 3 bases and the J gene lost 1 base, with 7 bases spanning the gap. This CDR3 comprises 14 residues. The CDR3 nucleotides read TGTGCCAGCAGCTTTGACGTAAGCAATCAGCCCCAGCATTTT. Amino acid sequence: CASSFDVSNQPQHF.

The chain couples TRBV29-1 to TRBJ2-1, with TRBD2 as a possible D gene (7 bases). The germline gives CDR1 SQVTM, CDR2 ANQGSEA. This CDR3 contains 16 residues. DNA for the CDR3: TGCAGTGCCGGGGGGACAACCAAGAGCTCCTACAATGAGCAGTTCTTC. It codes for CSAGGTTKSSYNEQFF.